A single sample gave rise to the 17 T cell receptor beta chains below, sequenced in a study of HIV-infected patients and healthy controls. TCRdb recomputed calls from the 5' RACE reads with MiXCR, one row per CDR3 protein. The data hold more than 60,000 distinct CDR3 sequences, with over 15% observed a single time. Input material: CD4+ T cells from blood. The receptors here all came from a human donor in good health.

Many counts were recorded for this clonotype. CDR3 coding DNA: TGTGCCAGCAGCTCCTTAGGGGGGAGGGGCACAGATACGCAGTATTTT. Translation: CASSSLGGRGTDTQYF. The chain links TRBV6-5 to TRBJ2-3; D may be TRBD2 (7 bases). CDR3 length: 16 residues. The V and J ends lost 6 bases and 1 base respectively, with 17 bases between them. Germline assignment: CDR1 MNHEY and CDR2 SVGAGI.

The V and J genes are TRBV11-2 and TRBJ2-5; D is possibly TRBD1 (6 bases). In germline, CDR1 is SGHAT, CDR2 FQNNGV. The V end was cut by 3 bases, the J end by 5 bases, with 16 bases between. The CDR3 has 15 residues. The CDR3 DNA reads TGTGCCAGCAGCTTGGTAGGGGGAGTGGTGGAGACCCAGTACTTC. It specifies CASSLVGGVVETQYF.

This sequence joins TRBV19 and TRBJ1-2; D not resolved. Germline V gives CDR1 LNHDA, CDR2 SQIVND (reference sequence). The V gene lost 4 bases and the J gene lost 0 bases, with 9 bases spanning the gap. The CDR3 is 14 amino acids. The CDR3 coding sequence is TGTGCCAGTAGTAAACAGTCTACTAACTATGGCTACACCTTC. Translated, it gives CASSKQSTNYGYTF.

Ten or more counts support this clonotype. The DNA of the CDR3 is TGTGCCACCAGCGGGAGCACAGATACGCAGTATTTT. It encodes CATSGSTDTQYF. V and J are TRBV24-1 and TRBJ2-3, with D uncertain. The CDR3 is 12 amino acids. V lost 7 bases and J lost 0, with 4 bases in between. Germline loops: CDR1 KGHDR, CDR2 SFDVKD.

This clonotype was found many times. V is TRBV18 and J is TRBJ2-3; 15 bases are shared with TRBD2. V lost 3 bases and J lost 6; bases outside the gene matches: 13. Germline V gives CDR1 KGHSH, CDR2 LQKENI. This CDR3 comprises 19 residues. This chain's CDR3 is CASSPNVMGLAGGPDTQYF. In DNA, the CDR3 is TGTGCCAGCTCACCGAACGTCATGGGACTAGCGGGAGGTCCGGATACGCAGTATTTT. Based on the CDR3 plus reference TRBV18 and TRBJ2-3, the full variable domain is NAGVMQNPRHLVRRRGQEARLRCSPMKGHSHVYWYRQLPEEGLKFMVYLQKENIIDESGMPKERFSAEFPKEGPSILRIQQVVRGDSAAYFCASSPNVMGLAGGPDTQYFGPGTRLTVL.

This clonotype was observed at least ten times. The J gene is TRBJ1-5, the V gene TRBV3-1; TRBD1 agrees at 7 bases. CDR3 length: 14 amino acids. Trimming took 1 base from V and 9 from J; bases not matched to a gene: 6. Germline lookup yields CDR1 LGHDT and CDR2 YNNKEL (reference sequence). CDR3 DNA: TGTGCCAGCAGCCAAGGACAGGGCGGCCGGCCCCAGCATTTT. This encodes CASSQGQGGRPQHF.

Concerning this clonotype itself: At one end, the junction sequence differs from germline, possibly due to a read error. The V and J genes are TRBV4-3 and TRBJ1-2, with a weak D call TRBD1 (5 bases). This CDR3 spans 13 amino acids. The germline V gene has CDR1 LGHNA and CDR2 YSLEER. The CDR3 is CASSQDMKGGTHF. The CDR3 bases are TGCGCCAGCAGCCAAGATATGAAAGGCGGGACCCACTTC.

The rearrangement joins TRBV5-1 to TRBJ1-1, with D hard to call. This CDR3 spans 14 amino acids. The V gene's germline CDR1 is SGHRS and CDR2 YFSETQ. V was shortened by 4 bases and J by 0 bases, with 10 bases between the two germline ends. The CDR3 bases are TGCGCCAGCAGCCAACAGTCCATGAACACTGAAGCTTTCTTT. It encodes CASSQQSMNTEAFF.

This clonotype was seen repeatedly, ten times or more. The gene calls are TRBV7-8 and TRBJ2-3, with TRBD2 identical over 12 bases. Trimming took 4 bases from V and 6 from J; bases not matched to a gene: 11. The length of the CDR3 is 17 residues. Germline V gene lookup returns CDR1 SGHVS and CDR2 FQNEAQ. The chain's CDR3 is CASSSAASGRAGDTQYF. CDR3 coding DNA: TGTGCCAGCAGCTCAGCGGCTAGCGGGAGGGCCGGGGATACGCAGTATTTT.

This clonotype was seen repeatedly, ten times or more. The gene calls are TRBV6-1 and TRBJ2-1; 10 nucleotides align to TRBD2. Looked up from germline, CDR1 is MNHNS and CDR2 is SASEGT. The ends lost 2 bases at V and 4 bases at J; junction bases unmatched: 8. This CDR3 spans 17 amino acids. The CDR3 here is CASSEFVLAGVYNEQFF. CDR3 bases: TGTGCCAGCAGTGAATTCGTGCTAGCGGGAGTTTACAATGAGCAGTTCTTC.

The CDR3 loop reads CASSRDPFGPYNEQFF. CDR3 DNA sequence: TGTGCCAGCAGTCGCGACCCGTTCGGGCCCTACAATGAGCAGTTCTTC. The V gene is TRBV7-3, the J gene TRBJ2-1; D unclear. Trimming removed 6 bases at V and 2 bases at J, with 17 bases between. The CDR3 is 16 residues long. The germline V gene has CDR1 SGHTA and CDR2 FQGTGA.

DNA of the CDR3: TGCGCCAGCAGAGGGGGGGGCGCGGGCACTGAAGCTTTCTTT. Translated: CASRGGGAGTEAFF. This rearrangement joins TRBV5-1 to TRBJ1-1; D possibly corresponds to TRBD1 (6 bases). Germline loops: CDR1 SGHRS, CDR2 YFSETQ. The CDR3 spans 14 residues. The V end was cut by 5 bases, the J end by 4 bases, with 15 bases between.

This clonotype has ten or more counts. The rearrangement uses TRBV29-1 and TRBJ2-1; TRBD2 matches 11 bases. Germline CDR1 reads SQVTM; CDR2 reads ANQGSEA. V lost 5 bases and J lost 9; bases outside the gene matches: 9. The CDR3 extends over 14 amino acids. CDR3 residues: CSVLLAGGISEQFF. CDR3 in DNA: TGCAGCGTTTTGCTAGCGGGGGGAATTAGTGAGCAGTTCTTC.

The rearrangement joins TRBV7-9 to TRBJ2-3; 10 nucleotides agree with TRBD1. The length of the CDR3 is 18 residues. Germline CDR1 is SEHNR and CDR2 is FQNEAQ (reference sequence). The V and J ends lost 6 bases and 2 bases, in that order; junction bases with no gene match: 14. CDR3: CASRGNDRGRRNTDTQYF. Written as DNA, the CDR3 is TGTGCCAGCAGGGGAAACGACAGGGGGCGCAGGAACACAGATACGCAGTATTTT.

There are many counts of this clonotype. The chain couples TRBV11-2 to TRBJ2-7, with 10 bases matching TRBD1. This CDR3 spans 17 amino acids. With 1 base clipped from V and 1 base from J, the junction kept 7 bases outside the gene matches. Germline V gene sequence: CDR1 SGHAT, CDR2 FQNNGV. The CDR3 loop is CASSLVGQGRQSYEQYF. For the CDR3, the DNA is TGTGCCAGCAGCTTAGTGGGACAGGGGCGCCAATCCTACGAGCAGTACTTC.

The rearrangement uses TRBV5-8 and TRBJ2-3, with D uncertain. CDR1 and CDR2 (germline): SGHTS, YDEGEE. V gave up 1 base and J gave up 3 bases, with 15 bases separating them. This CDR3 spans 16 amino acids. CDR3 bases: TGTGCCAGCAGCTTGCAGACGGCCTCCACGACAGATACGCAGTATTTT. Translation gives CASSLQTASTTDTQYF.

This clonotype was picked up a small number of times. The V gene is TRBV3-1, the J gene TRBJ1-2; D uncertain. The CDR3 has 13 amino acids. Germline V gene lookup returns CDR1 LGHDT and CDR2 YNNKEL (reference sequence). Trimming shortened V by 0 bases and J by 6 bases, and 8 bases separated the two germline ends. The CDR3 DNA follows: TGTGCCAGCAGCCAAGATCGTGGCAATGGCTACACCTTC. It specifies CASSQDRGNGYTF.